One sample yielded the 21 T cell receptor beta chains listed below, sequenced in a study of T-cell reconstitution after alpha-beta-depleted transplantation in children. Unique molecular identifiers were incorporated into the prepared TCRbeta library. A single record per CDR3 protein comes from TCRdb applying MiXCR to the PCR reads. The sample has over 80,000 distinct CDR3 sequences; 23% are singletons. The material sequenced was PBMCs, taken before TCRalphabeta/CD19-depleted stem cell transplant. The source of these receptors is a boy under 10 years old with acute lymphoblastic leukemia, due to receive a stem cell transplant.

The table lists this clonotype with a few counts. This chain uses TRBV20-1 with TRBJ2-4, with TRBD1 as a possible D gene (6 bases). The germline CDR1 and CDR2 sequences are DFQATT and SNEGSKA (reference sequence). Trimming took 3 bases from V and 0 from J, leaving 12 bases between them. This CDR3 contains 15 residues. The CDR3 loop reads CSASWTALAKNIQYF. The CDR3 DNA follows: TGCAGTGCTAGCTGGACAGCTCTAGCCAAAAACATTCAGTACTTC.

This clonotype was seen more than once but under ten times. The V gene is TRBV6-5, the J gene TRBJ2-2; 8 positions match TRBD2. From germline, CDR1 is MNHEY and CDR2 SVGAGI. This CDR3 contains 17 residues. Trimming at V came to 6 bases and at J to 4 bases, leaving 13 bases not matched to a gene. The CDR3: CASRVTSGGASTGELFF. Written as DNA, the CDR3 is TGTGCCAGCAGGGTTACTAGCGGAGGGGCCTCCACCGGGGAGCTGTTTTTT.

This clonotype was recorded many times. The chain carries TRBV7-8 and TRBJ1-3, with D possibly matching TRBD1 (5 bases). CDR1 and CDR2 from the germline V gene are SGHVS and FQNEAQ. The V end was cut by 2 bases, the J end by 4 bases, with 12 bases between. The CDR3 extends over 15 amino acids. The CDR3 coding sequence is TGTGCCAGCAGCTTATTCCGGGGCGTCGGAAACACCATATATTTT. It yields the protein CASSLFRGVGNTIYF.

This clonotype was found once. The chain couples TRBV18 to TRBJ1-1; perhaps TRBD1 as D (6 bases). The germline V gene encodes CDR1 KGHSH and CDR2 LQKENI. V was trimmed by 6 bases and J by 1 base, leaving 18 bases between them. This CDR3 comprises 16 residues. For the CDR3, the DNA is TGTGCCAGCTCCATCATGCGGGGACATCCGAACACTGAAGCTTTCTTT. Protein: CASSIMRGHPNTEAFF.

This chain joins TRBV29-1 and TRBJ2-7; the D gene is possibly TRBD2 (6 bases). CDR1 and CDR2 (germline): SQVTM, ANQGSEA. V was trimmed by 4 bases and J by 4 bases, leaving 14 bases between them. The CDR3 contains 13 residues. The CDR3 DNA reads TGCAGCGTTGGGGCTAGCGAAGGGTACGAGCAGTACTTC. Its protein product is CSVGASEGYEQYF.

Concerning this clonotype itself: This may be a read error: a much more frequent sequence differs by one nucleotide. The CDR3 DNA is TGTGACAGCAGCTTCGGACAGGGGGACCCTTCCTACAATGAGCAGTTCTTC. Translating gives CDSSFGQGDPSYNEQFF. The V call is TRBV7-8, the J call TRBJ2-1; the match to TRBD1 covers 10 bases. The CDR3 is 17 amino acids. Per the germline V gene, CDR1 is SGHVS and CDR2 is FQNEAQ.

This clonotype occurred a few times. The chain couples TRBV7-8 to TRBJ2-3; possibly TRBD2 for D (6 bases). CDR3 size: 17 residues. The V gene lost 2 bases and the J gene lost 2 bases, with 17 bases spanning the gap. Per germline, CDR1 SGHVS and CDR2 FQNEAQ. CDR3 protein: CASSLRTTRPLTDTQYF. The CDR3 region has the DNA TGTGCCAGCAGCTTAAGGACTACTAGACCCCTCACAGATACGCAGTATTTT. Full variable domain (missing parts from reference TRBV7-8 and TRBJ2-3): GAGVSQSPRYKVAKRGQDVALRCDPISGHVSLFWYQQALGQGPEFLTYFQNEAQLDKSGLPSDRFFAERPEGSVSTLKIQRTQQEDSAVYLCASSLRTTRPLTDTQYFGPGTRLTVL.

This clonotype was seen only a few times. The chain is built from TRBV20-1 and TRBJ1-2, with D unclear. CDR1 and CDR2 from the germline V gene are DFQATT and SNEGSKA (reference sequence). CDR3 length equals 14 residues. Trimming removed 6 bases from V and 8 bases from J, with 22 bases in between. The CDR3 protein is CSARNQDKGDGYTF. Here the CDR3 DNA reads TGCAGTGCCCGTAATCAGGATAAGGGAGACGGCTACACCTTC.

This clonotype appeared many times. The rearrangement links TRBV4-3 to TRBJ2-1; TRBD1 matches at 7 bases. There are 14 residues in the CDR3. The V and J ends lost 1 base and 5 bases, in that order; junction bases with no gene match: 2. Germline V lookup: CDR1 LGHNA, CDR2 YSLEER. The CDR3 DNA sequence: TGCGCCAGCAGCCAAGGACAGGGAGACAATGAGCAGTTCTTC. Protein: CASSQGQGDNEQFF.

This clonotype has only a few counts. The chain combines TRBV11-2 with TRBJ1-6, with D unresolved. Germline lookup yields CDR1 SGHAT and CDR2 FQNNGV. CDR3 length: 15 amino acids. The V end was cut by 0 bases, the J end by 9 bases, with 12 bases between. The CDR3 here is CASSLDSWEGSPLHF. Here the CDR3 DNA reads TGTGCCAGCAGCTTAGATTCGTGGGAGGGTTCACCCCTCCACTTT.

The chain employs TRBV28 and TRBJ1-5; D is possibly TRBD1 (5 bases). The CDR3 is 15 amino acids. The ends were cut back, 11 bases at V and 2 bases at J, with 19 bases in the middle. From germline, CDR1 is MDHEN and CDR2 SYDVKM. The CDR3 nucleotides are TGTGCCCTCACGAAGGCCGGGGACCGCAATCAGCCCCAGCATTTT. Amino acid sequence: CALTKAGDRNQPQHF.

V gene TRBV6-5 combines with J gene TRBJ1-2; D not resolved. The CDR3 length is 11 residues. The germline V gene encodes CDR1 MNHEY and CDR2 SVGAGI. Trimming removed 5 bases from V and 8 bases from J, with 9 bases in between. CDR3 protein: CASSGRRGYTF. In DNA form, the CDR3 reads TGTGCCAGCAGTGGACGCCGAGGCTACACCTTC.

This clonotype was seen only a few times. The J gene is TRBJ2-7, the V gene TRBV13; no clear D. The germline V and J ends were trimmed by 3 bases and 3 bases, with 6 bases remaining between them. Germline V lookup: CDR1 PRHDT, CDR2 FYEKMQ (reference sequence). This CDR3 is built from 12 residues. CDR3 sequence (DNA): TGTGCCAGCAGCTTCGAGGACTACGAGCAGTACTTC. Residues: CASSFEDYEQYF. Looking up the rest from reference TRBV13 and TRBJ2-7 gives the full variable domain: AAGVIQSPRHLIKEKRETATLKCYPIPRHDTVYWYQQGPGQDPQFLISFYEKMQSDKGSIPDRFSAQQFSDYHSELNMSSLELGDSALYFCASSFEDYEQYFGPGTRLTVT.

A single count supports this clonotype. The rearrangement joins TRBV20-1 to TRBJ2-7; 8 bases map to TRBD2. With V trimmed by 6 bases and J by 3 bases, 16 bases remained unmatched. Germline CDR1 reads DFQATT; CDR2 reads SNEGSKA (reference sequence). CDR3 size: 16 residues. CDR3 amino acids: CSAWGQGTGGIYEQYF. In DNA form, the CDR3 reads TGCAGTGCATGGGGCCAGGGGACGGGAGGGATCTACGAGCAGTACTTC.

The J gene is TRBJ2-1, the V gene TRBV25-1; D unclear. The CDR3 length is 13 residues. Germline assignment: CDR1 MGHDK and CDR2 SYGVNS. V was clipped by 3 bases and J by 4 bases, with 7 bases between them. Written as DNA, the CDR3 is TGTGCCAGCAGTGATCAGCAGTACAATGAGCAGTTCTTC. It specifies CASSDQQYNEQFF.

The J gene is TRBJ2-5, the V gene TRBV7-9; TRBD1 is a possible D gene (6 bases). The CDR3 covers 14 residues. The germline V gene encodes CDR1 SEHNR and CDR2 FQNEAQ (reference sequence). The V end was cut by 3 bases, the J end by 1 base, with 9 bases between. CDR3 DNA: TGTGCCAGCAGCTTCCGGGACACCCAAGAGACCCAGTACTTC. This sequence encodes CASSFRDTQETQYF.

The chain employs TRBV25-1 and TRBJ2-7, with D hard to call. Germline V gives CDR1 MGHDK, CDR2 SYGVNS. The length of the CDR3 is 10 residues. V lost 9 bases and J 4 bases, leaving 7 bases between the germline ends. CDR3 DNA sequence: TGTGCCAGAGTAAATTACGAGCAGTACTTC. Protein sequence: CARVNYEQYF.

This clonotype was recorded a few times. The V call is TRBV20-1, the J call TRBJ1-5, with 10 bases matching TRBD1. J lost 4 bases, V lost 4 bases, and 16 bases had no gene match. The germline V gene encodes CDR1 DFQATT and CDR2 SNEGSKA (reference sequence). The length of the CDR3 is 18 residues. This chain's CDR3 is CSATSGTGDRSFNQPQHF. CDR3 sequence (DNA): TGCAGTGCTACGTCCGGGACAGGGGACCGCTCATTTAATCAGCCCCAGCATTTT.

This clonotype was observed a few times. V gene TRBV12-3 or TRBV12-4 combines with J gene TRBJ2-1; TRBD2 matches 7 bases. J gave up 4 bases and V 5 bases, and 5 bases lay outside the gene matches. The CDR3 contains 14 residues. The CDR3 reads CASSPGTTYNEQFF. The CDR3 DNA reads as TGTGCCAGCAGTCCTGGGACTACTTACAATGAGCAGTTCTTC.

The table lists this clonotype with a few counts. The V call is TRBV29-1, the J call TRBJ2-3; D might be TRBD2 (5 bases). Germline V CDR1 and CDR2: SQVTM, ANQGSEA. CDR3 length: 15 amino acids. Trimming removed 1 base at V and 2 bases at J, with 13 bases between. The CDR3 bases are TGCAGCGTTGAAGGAGGGTCGGTCTACACAGATACGCAGTATTTT. This codes for CSVEGGSVYTDTQYF.

The genes are TRBV28 and TRBJ2-3, with no clear D. V lost 3 bases and J 2 bases, leaving 12 bases between the germline ends. Germline CDR1 and CDR2: MDHEN and SYDVKM. The CDR3 consists of 15 residues. CDR3 DNA: TGTGCCAGCAGTTTGCCCCCTTCTCACACAGATACGCAGTATTTT. This translates into CASSLPPSHTDTQYF.